This TCR beta chain comes out of a study of cytomegalovirus exposure and HLA in healthy donors. Study-wide results and limits: It was confirmed in vitro that a few of the CMV-associated chains were specific for CMV antigens.

The study ran its PCR with 60 Vbeta and 13 Jbeta primers. The method was immunoSEQ multiplex PCR; TCRdb's version includes in-frame clones alone and lacks a portion of them. The sample holds about 250,000 clones, roughly two thirds seen once. Germline-derived CDR1 and CDR2 are MNHEY and SVGAGI. This CDR3 spans 14 amino acids. J gave up 0 bases and V 7 bases, and 1 base lay outside the gene matches. As for this clone: No antigen is known for it.

Material: PBMCs. The sequence came from a female donor in good health and CMV-seronegative. V gene TRBV6-5 combines with J gene TRBJ2-7; 12 nucleotides align to TRBD2. The CDR3 DNA reads TGTGCCAGCAAGACTAGCGGGAGCTCCTACGAGCAGTACTTC. Its translation: CASKTSGSSYEQYF.